This TCR beta chain derives from a study of T-cell memory formation after mild COVID-19. A 5'RACE reaction primed in the constant segment made cDNA libraries of TCR alpha and TCR beta, and these carried sample barcodes and UMIs. TCRdb itself ran the 5' RACE reads through MiXCR, one entry per CDR3 protein. The sample has some 490,000 distinct CDR3 sequences, roughly 18% seen once. This CDR3 spans 15 amino acids. V lost 3 bases, J lost 7 bases, and 19 bases lay in between. Material for sequencing was PBMCs or a T cell subset sorted from them (not recorded which). The sequence was collected from an adult woman who had mild COVID-19 (a few samples of this study predate the infection). Cell type and time point are not known. The genes are TRBV12-3 or TRBV12-4 and TRBJ2-7, with D unclear. CDR3: CASSLYRALSMEQYF. As DNA, the CDR3 is TGTGCCAGCAGTTTGTATAGAGCACTATCTATGGAGCAGTACTTC.